This TCR beta chain is drawn from a study of identifying expanded T cells in peripheral blood (dated by TCRdb to between 2017 and 2020). Background for the entire study: Technical replicates were generated by sequencing separate aliquots of the same genomic DNA pool, with four replicates compared pairwise.

TCRbeta CDR3 regions were profiled with the immunoSEQ Assay using bias-controlled multiplex PCR amplification of genomic DNA. In the paper's pipeline: To quantify the absolute abundance of each unique TCRbeta CDR3 region, the sequences were collapsed and filtered. Two models were used to test differential abundance: a binomial model (Fisher-equivalent) and a beta-binomial model that adds time-dependent variance fitted from healthy donors. Clones with fewer than 5 combined templates were excluded, and clones with Benjamini-Hochberg FDR below 0.01 were called differentially abundant. The form v = (b*log(k)+a)^2 was used to model beta-binomial variance as a function of total template count across the two samples. Not all clones reach the TCRdb copy of this immuneACCESS table, which keeps in-frame sequences only. Checked studies attribute under half of the gap to unresolved V genes and leave the rest unexplained. For V, J and clone size, that table is used; D and trimming come from the DNA. The sample data list about 110,000 clones, and 88% of these were observed just once. The ten largest make up just under 8.5% of the sample.

The germline ends are 9 bases apart after V is trimmed by 3 bases and J by 6 bases. CDR1 and CDR2, per the germline V gene, are MNHNS and SASEGT. From the cysteine through the phenylalanine, the CDR3 covers 13 amino acids. Only CDR3 DNA remains: 39 bases, in frame from the first base. With regard to this clone: The clone's antigen remains unknown. No much larger clone exists at a distance of one base, and base qualities are not known. In the same sample, other DNA sequences code for this CDR3.

During the collection period, no infections or other immune events were recorded for the healthy donors. Blood repertoires from healthy donors were used as a training cohort for calibrating time-dependent variance in a beta-binomial model of differential abundance of T-cell clones. The training cohort included about ten healthy donors, of whom 3 were female and 7 were male. On average the donors were approximately 43 years old, and their ages spanned roughly 25 to 65 years. Whole blood from each healthy donor was obtained from a commercial supplier and was collected at three time points around 13 days apart. For immunosequencing, genomic DNA was extracted from unsorted whole blood. What the work shows at the level of the full study, not this receptor alone: The authors expected biological variance in healthy repertoires might increase further over much longer intervals such as months to years. The binomial model flagged 0.9 to 1.5 differentially abundant clones between technical replicates, compared with roughly 17 over approximately 2 weeks and 19 over roughly 4 weeks. The beta-binomial model significantly reduced the number of clones called differentially abundant and the false-positive rate across all healthy-donor time intervals. In all healthy donors, the variance in clone template counts between samples taken 2 to 3 weeks apart rose significantly as total template count increased.

The chain is assembled from TRBV6-1 and TRBJ1-5; the D gene is perhaps TRBD1, on 5 matching bases. The receptor was isolated from a person between 18 and 75 years old in good health. Sequences were obtained from blood. The nucleotides are TGTGCCAGCAGTGAGGGACCGGGTCAGCCCCAGCATTTT. Translated, this is CASSEGPGQPQHF.